This T cell receptor beta chain comes out of a study of cytomegalovirus exposure and HLA in healthy donors. Study summary: A later analysis reported the 90 to 150 validation repertoires used the same platform as the 550 to 800 first-cohort repertoires.

Notes on the study in general: Overall, about 160 TCR beta chains were annotated as cytomegalovirus-associated. A few CMV-associated chains proved CMV antigen-specific in vitro.

The protocol was immunoSEQ multiplex PCR, while the TCRdb copy is restricted to in-frame clones and leaves out a portion. The sample holds some 79,000 clones, over 90% seen once. Trimming pared 1 base from V and 3 bases from J, leaving 11 bases between. This CDR3 region has 15 residues. Germline CDR1 reads SGHTA; CDR2 reads FQGNSA. This clone was recorded once. Its cognate antigen is unknown. Sequenced sample: PBMCs. The receptor comes from a woman in her late teens or twenties in good health and CMV-seropositive. V usage is TRBV7-2 and J usage is TRBJ2-3, with D tentatively TRBD2 (6 bases). CDR3 in DNA: TGTGCCAGCAGCTTAGAGGGGAGGCAAACAGATACGCAGTATTTT. Amino acid sequence: CASSLEGRQTDTQYF.